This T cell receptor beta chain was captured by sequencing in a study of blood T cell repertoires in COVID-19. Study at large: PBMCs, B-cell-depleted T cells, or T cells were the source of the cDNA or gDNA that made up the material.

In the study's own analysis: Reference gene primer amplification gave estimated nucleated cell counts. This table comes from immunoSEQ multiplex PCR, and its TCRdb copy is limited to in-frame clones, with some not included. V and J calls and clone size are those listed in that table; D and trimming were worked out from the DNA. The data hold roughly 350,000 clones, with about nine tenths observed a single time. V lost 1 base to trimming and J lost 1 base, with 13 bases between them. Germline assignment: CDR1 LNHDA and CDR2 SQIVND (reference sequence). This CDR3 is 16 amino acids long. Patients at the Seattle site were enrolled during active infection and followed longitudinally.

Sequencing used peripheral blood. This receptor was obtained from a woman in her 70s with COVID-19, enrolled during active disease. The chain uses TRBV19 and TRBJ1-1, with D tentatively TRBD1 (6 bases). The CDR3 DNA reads TGTGCCAGTAGTATAGGTGCAGGGGTCGGGAACACTGAAGCTTTCTTT. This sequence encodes CASSIGAGVGNTEAFF. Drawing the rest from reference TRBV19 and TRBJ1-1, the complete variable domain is DGGITQSPKYLFRKEGQNVTLSCEQNLNHDAMYWYRQDPGQGLRLIYYSQIVNDFQKGDIAEGYSVSREKKESFPLTVTSAQKNPTAFYLCASSIGAGVGNTEAFFGQGTRLTVV.